The T cell receptor (beta chain) described here comes from a study of memory B cells and T cells in multiple sclerosis. CFSE-dim autoproliferating and CFSE-high non-proliferating T cells from unstimulated culture were sequenced separately. Cultures began with roughly 49 million CFSE-labeled PBMCs, unstimulated for about 7 days, with replicate wells pooled. CFSE at roughly 0.51 uM labeled the PBMCs, which were then cultured unstimulated. Study conclusions and caveats: Shared clonotype counts depended on differing compartment clone-set sizes and were normalized.

About this clone itself: Its target is unknown.

Here immunoSEQ multiplex PCR was the method, and the copy in TCRdb shows in-frame clones only, minus some. Here the sample spans 32,000 or so clones, 86% being singletons. The sample was PBMCs from blood kept in culture. The TCR was taken from a human donor with multiple sclerosis.

Here the CDR3 reads CASSVQGPYEQYF. Written as DNA, the CDR3 is TGTGCCAGCAGTGTACAGGGCCCCTACGAGCAGTACTTC. The chain uses TRBV6-5 and TRBJ2-7; maybe TRBD1 (6 bases). Trimming removed 5 bases from V and 2 bases from J, with 10 bases in between. The CDR3 length is 13 residues. Per the germline V gene, CDR1 is MNHEY and CDR2 is SVGAGI.